This TCR beta chain comes out of a study of blood T cell repertoires in COVID-19. At the level of the study: Samples taken during acute and convalescent COVID-19 were collected in the United States, Italy and Spain. From T cells, B-cell-depleted T cells, or PBMCs came the material, which was cDNA or gDNA.

How the authors handled the data: Reference gene primer amplification gave estimated nucleated cell counts. Here immunoSEQ multiplex PCR was the method, and the copy in TCRdb shows in-frame clones only, minus some. V and J calls and clone size are given by that table; D and trimming were obtained from the DNA. The sample lists under 150,000 clones, about 85% occurring once. The length of the CDR3 is 16 residues. Germline V lookup: CDR1 LGHNA, CDR2 YNFKEQ. The V and J ends lost 0 bases and 7 bases respectively, with 13 bases between them. The J gene is TRBJ1-6, the V gene TRBV4-2; D might be TRBD1 (6 bases). The sequenced material came from peripheral blood. This receptor was taken from a woman between 40 and 50 years old with active or convalescent COVID-19. CDR3 amino acids: CASSQDSTGRNSPLHF. In DNA form, the CDR3 reads TGTGCCAGCAGCCAAGATAGTACAGGGCGAAATTCACCCCTCCACTTT.